These T cell receptor beta chains were read from a single sample in a study of Graves' ophthalmopathy and Graves' hyperthyroidism. One entry per CDR3 protein, called by TCRdb with MiXCR from the multiplex PCR reads. The table has 35,000 to 50,000 distinct CDR3 sequences, roughly 49% seen once. The sequencing sample was made of peripheral blood. These receptors were taken from an adult woman with stable Graves' hyperthyroidism. The CDR3 runs from the conserved cysteine through the conserved F or W. The order of the fields is J gene, D gene, clone size, V gene, CDR3 length, CDR3 protein, CDR3 DNA. The D gene is left open where the match is weak. Rows may omit the clone size; those that give it use once, few, many or a size class.

TRBJ1-1 TRBD1 . TRBV10-1 18 CASPWTGQPGRKNTEAFF TGCGCCAGCCCCTGGACAGGACAGCCAGGGCGAAAGAACACTGAAGCTTTCTTT
TRBJ2-5 TRBD2 . TRBV2 16 CASSESGLAGVETQYF TGTGCCAGCAGTGAAAGTGGTCTAGCGGGAGTGGAGACCCAGTACTTC
TRBJ1-1 . . TRBV20-1 13 CSALDGPNTEAFF TGCAGTGCTCTCGACGGGCCGAACACTGAAGCTTTCTTT
TRBJ1-4 TRBD1 . TRBV11-1 14 CASSLGTGNEKLFF TGTGCCAGCAGCCTCGGGACAGGAAATGAAAAACTGTTTTTT
TRBJ2-6 TRBD1 many TRBV15 17 CATSPRQGYSGANVLTF TGTGCCACCAGCCCACGACAGGGTTACTCTGGGGCCAACGTCCTGACTTTC
TRBJ1-1 . . TRBV6-6 12 CATAIMYIEAFF TGTGCCACCGCCATTATGTACATTGAAGCTTTCTTT
TRBJ1-2 . . TRBV15 14 CATSSLDGPEGYTF TGTGCCACCAGCAGCTTGGACGGCCCTGAGGGCTACACCTTC
TRBJ1-5 . . TRBV9 14 CASSVGTSNQPQHF TGTGCCAGCAGCGTGGGGACAAGCAATCAGCCCCAGCATTTT
TRBJ2-5 TRBD2 . TRBV7-9 13 CASSASGKETQYF TGTGCCAGCAGTGCTAGCGGGAAAGAGACCCAGTACTTC
TRBJ2-5 TRBD2 . TRBV7-2 17 CASRLGRNLAGAETQYF TGTGCCAGCAGACTAGGACGTAATCTAGCGGGAGCTGAGACCCAGTACTTC
TRBJ2-5 TRBD1 . TRBV12-3/TRBV12-4 13 CASRSTGPKTQYF TGTGCCAGCAGATCGACAGGGCCGAAGACCCAGTACTTC
TRBJ1-4 . . TRBV25-1 16 CASSEYKGQTNEKLFF TGTGCCAGCAGTGAATACAAGGGGCAAACTAATGAAAAACTGTTTTTT